This TCR beta chain was found in a study of control samples from healthy donors and cancer patients. The CDR3 spans 20 residues. Germline CDR1 SGHRS, CDR2 YFSETQ. The V end lost 0 bases, the J end lost 0 bases, and 25 bases lay between the germline ends. The assay was immunoSEQ multiplex PCR, and TCRdb's table has in-frame clones only and misses some. The table lists 150,000 to 200,000 clones, approximately 92% of them singletons. Sequencing input: blood. The J gene is TRBJ2-7, the V gene TRBV5-1, with D maybe TRBD2 (6 bases). The receptor's source is a man aged 25-40 years in good health. CDR3 nucleotides: TGCGCCAGCAGCTTGGATTCTTCTAGAGCGGGCCTAAGGAGCTCCTACGAGCAGTACTTC. As protein: CASSLDSSRAGLRSSYEQYF. The complete variable domain, with remaining parts taken from reference TRBV5-1 and TRBJ2-7, reads KAGVTQTPRYLIKTRGQQVTLSCSPISGHRSVSWYQQTPGQGLQFLFEYFSETQRNKGNFPGRFSGRQFSNSRSEMNVSTLELGDSALYLCASSLDSSRAGLRSSYEQYFGPGTRLTVT.